This TCR beta chain was profiled in a study of blood T cells in healthy people across ages. Germline values: CDR1 ENHRY, CDR2 SYGVKD. The CDR3 has 15 residues. Trimming cost V 7 bases and J 0 bases, with 14 bases left between them. A sample-barcoded 5' primer and a J-beta primer mix were used in a second PCR of about 7 to 12 cycles. Each CDR3 protein is one row after TCRdb ran MiXCR on the 5' RACE reads. The top ten clones hold roughly 7% of a sample with about 1.4 million distinct CDR3 sequences, around 59% of them seen once. The chain employs TRBV10-3 and TRBJ2-3, with D perhaps TRBD2 (5 bases). This clonotype was sampled from a man between 18 and 29 years old in good health. Sequencing input: blood. The CDR3 sequence is CAITTSGTSTDTQYF. The CDR3 DNA is TGTGCCATCACGACAAGCGGAACTAGCACAGATACGCAGTATTTT.